The clone carrying this TCR beta chain was seen only a few times. The data belong to a study of blood T cell repertoires in COVID-19. Measured with immunoSEQ multiplex PCR; TCRdb has only the in-frame clones, and not every one. The sample carries some 300,000 clones, around 89% recorded once. Sequenced: PBMCs or T cells enriched from blood (not recorded which). The clonotype comes from a woman aged 18-29 years with acute COVID-19.

The DNA of the CDR3 is TGTGCCAGCAGTGCCCAACTAGCGGGAGCGGGAGAGACCCAGTACTTC. Its protein is CASSAQLAGAGETQYF. This chain uses TRBV6-1 with TRBJ2-5, with TRBD2 identical over 11 bases. V dropped 4 bases and J dropped 4; count of bases not matched to a gene: 8. CDR3 length: 16 residues. The V gene's germline CDR1 is MNHNS and CDR2 SASEGT.